This T cell receptor (beta chain) emerged from a study of Ad26.COV2.S vaccination and SARS-CoV-2 variants. Study in general: Intramuscularly, Ad26.COV2.S was given either once or twice, 56 days apart.

Findings and caveats of the study: A substantial breadth of spike-specific CD8+ and CD4+ T cell responses after vaccination has been reported.

Only in-frame clones appear in the TCRdb table, and some are missing; sequencing was by immunoSEQ multiplex PCR. The sample yields about 350,000 clones, about 85% seen once. Specified treatment: roughly 20 received Ad26.COV2.S at low or high dose, single or two shots; roughly five received placebo; per-sample allocation not given. Specimen acquisition occurred on day 63 following the initial vaccine or placebo injection. The donor was a Boston adult aged 18-55 years. Ad26.COV2.S expressed prefusion-stabilized spike from the original Wuhan strain. Note on this clone: Antigen: not known.

CDR3 length: 11 amino acids. The V and J ends lost 2 bases and 6 bases respectively, with 3 bases between them. Germline V gene sequence: CDR1 SGHRS, CDR2 YFSETQ. The TCR was taken from a person aged 18-60 years who received the Ad26.COV2.S COVID-19 vaccine or a placebo. The V gene is TRBV5-1, the J gene TRBJ2-1; D is unresolved. Specimen: peripheral blood, collected in a trial of Ad26.COV2.S vaccine versus placebo. The CDR3, as DNA: TGCGCCAGCAGCTTTACCAATGAGCAGTTCTTC. Its protein product is CASSFTNEQFF.